Listed here are 8 T cell receptor beta chains from one sample, sequenced in a study of shared clonotypes between healthy human individuals. The data were produced by immunoSEQ multiplex PCR, yet TCRdb's version contains in-frame clones alone and is incomplete. This table has millions of clones, approximately 95% appearing once. The sequenced sample consisted of naive CD4+ T cells sorted from blood. This sample's subset: CD45RA+ positively selected. The receptor set was obtained from a man between 18 and 35 years old in good health.

The chain links TRBV5-4 to TRBJ2-5; TRBD2 matches 12 bases. The CDR3 runs 17 residues. Germline CDR1 SGHNT, CDR2 YYREEE (reference sequence). With 3 bases clipped from V and 5 bases from J, the junction kept 11 bases outside the gene matches. The CDR3 protein is CASSSPSGRASGETQYF. CDR3 DNA: TGTGCCAGCAGCTCCCCTAGCGGGAGGGCCTCGGGGGAGACCCAGTACTTC.

The rearrangement links TRBV5-1 to TRBJ2-2; possibly TRBD1 or TRBD2 for D (5 bases each). V shed 0 bases and J shed 6 bases, with 15 bases lying between them. The CDR3 totals 16 residues. From germline, CDR1 is SGHRS and CDR2 YFSETQ. The CDR3 region has the DNA TGCGCCAGCAGCTTGGCCCTCCTAATGGGACCCGGGGAGCTGTTTTTT. It yields the protein CASSLALLMGPGELFF.

About this clone: Other nucleotide sequences from this sample produce the same CDR3. This chain links TRBV7-2 with TRBJ1-1; D not certain. The germline gives CDR1 SGHTA, CDR2 FQGNSA. The CDR3 contains 13 residues. The V end was cut by 0 bases, the J end by 3 bases, with 5 bases between. CDR3 loop: CASSLAGYTEAFF. In nucleotides, the CDR3 is TGTGCCAGCAGCTTAGCAGGTTACACTGAAGCTTTCTTT.

The V call is TRBV6-1, the J call TRBJ2-7, with D perhaps matching TRBD2 (5 bases). The CDR3 runs to 12 residues. The V gene's germline CDR1 is MNHNS and CDR2 SASEGT. V was trimmed by 9 bases and J by 3 bases, leaving 12 bases between them. CDR3: CASNDGVYEQYF. The CDR3 coding sequence is TGTGCCAGTAACGACGGGGTCTACGAGCAGTACTTC.

The rearrangement uses TRBV19 and TRBJ2-7, with unresolved D. Per the germline V gene, CDR1 is LNHDA and CDR2 is SQIVND (reference sequence). CDR3 length: 14 amino acids. Trimming removed 1 base at V and 3 bases at J, with 10 bases between. The CDR3 DNA is TGTGCCAGTAGTATAGGTTTTCAGAACTACGAGCAGTACTTC. Encoded protein: CASSIGFQNYEQYF.

The J gene is TRBJ2-3, the V gene TRBV23-1; D not resolved. TRBV23-1 is given ORF status, its function remaining uncertain. This CDR3 comprises 12 residues. Trimming cost V 3 bases and J 2 bases, with 3 bases left between them. The CDR3, as DNA: TGCGCCAGCAGTCAGAACACAGATACGCAGTATTTT. Residues: CASSQNTDTQYF.

The chain uses TRBV6-6 and TRBJ1-1; D call uncertain. V was trimmed by 6 bases and J by 3 bases, leaving 11 bases between them. Germline V lookup: CDR1 MNHNY, CDR2 SVGAGI (reference sequence). The CDR3 extends over 13 amino acids. CDR3 residues: CASSREEYTEAFF. For the CDR3, the DNA is TGTGCCAGCAGCCGGGAAGAATACACTGAAGCTTTCTTT.

This chain joins TRBV5-4 and TRBJ2-5, with 8 bases matching TRBD1. V trimming: 4 bases; J trimming: 3 bases; junction bases outside the gene matches: 5. CDR3 length equals 14 residues. Germline V gene sequence: CDR1 SGHNT, CDR2 YYREEE (reference sequence). The CDR3 DNA reads as TGTGCCAGCAGCCCGACAGGGGTTGAAGAGACCCAGTACTTC. As protein: CASSPTGVEETQYF. Drawing the rest from reference TRBV5-4 and TRBJ2-5, the complete variable domain is ETGVTQSPTHLIKTRGQQVTLRCSSQSGHNTVSWYQQALGQGPQFIFQYYREEENGRGNFPPRFSGLQFPNYSSELNVNALELDDSALYLCASSPTGVEETQYFGPGTRLLVL.